Below are 30 T cell receptor beta chains sequenced from a single sample in a study of blood T cells in healthy people across ages. A second 7 to 11 cycle PCR used barcoded and J-beta primers. MiXCR was run by TCRdb on the 5' RACE reads, yielding one entry per CDR3 protein. Of over 500,000 distinct CDR3 sequences detected, 25% to 35% appear once; the ten largest clones hold under 4.5%. Separately, the same data were catalogued under a study of T cells of mothers and their children.

Source material: blood. These receptors were taken from a boy under 10 years old in good health.

The V gene is TRBV21-1, the J gene TRBJ2-5; the table's D call of TRBD1 was not tested on the DNA. TRBV21-1 is shown as a pseudogene. This CDR3 has 14 residues. DNA of the CDR3: TGTGCCCCCCTGAGGGTCGGAGAACAAGAGACCCAGTACTTC. Translated, it gives CAPLRVGEQETQYF.

Ten or more counts support this clonotype. V usage is TRBV20-1 and J usage is TRBJ2-7; 10 bases map to TRBD1. Germline assignment: CDR1 DFQATT and CDR2 SNEGSKA (reference sequence). With V trimmed by 0 bases and J by 4 bases, 3 bases remained unmatched. The CDR3 runs to 14 residues. The CDR3: CSAREGQGFYEQYF. The CDR3 nucleotides are TGCAGTGCTAGAGAGGGACAGGGGTTTTACGAGCAGTACTTC.

This rearrangement joins TRBV7-2 to TRBJ2-1, with 11 bases aligning to TRBD1. CDR1 is SGHTA, CDR2 FQGNSA, per germline. This CDR3 has 14 residues. Losses at the gene ends were 5 bases for V and 6 bases for J; bases not matched to a gene: 3. CDR3 amino acids: CASSRTGGVNEQFF. The CDR3 DNA follows: TGTGCCAGCAGCCGGACAGGGGGCGTCAATGAGCAGTTCTTC.

This clonotype was counted a few times. The chain is built from TRBV20-1 and TRBJ2-7, with 9 nucleotides matching TRBD1. Trimming removed 0 bases from V and 1 base from J; junction bases left unmatched: 7. CDR3 length: 16 residues. CDR1 is DFQATT and CDR2 is SNEGSKA in the germline V gene (reference sequence). CDR3 coding DNA: TGCAGTGCTAGAGATTTCGGGGGACAGGGATCCTACGAGCAGTACTTC. Translated, it gives CSARDFGGQGSYEQYF.

This chain connects TRBV27 to TRBJ1-2; D possibly corresponds to TRBD1 (6 bases). V dropped 8 bases and J dropped 2 bases, with 18 bases sitting between them. CDR1 MNHEY and CDR2 SMNVEV come from the germline V gene (reference sequence). CDR3 length: 15 amino acids. The CDR3 DNA sequence: TGTGCCAGCGGAAATGCCGGGGGCGCAAACTATGGCTACACCTTC. Protein: CASGNAGGANYGYTF.

The chain is built from TRBV12-3 or TRBV12-4 and TRBJ2-5; D is undetermined. CDR3 size: 13 residues. V was trimmed by 8 bases and J by 1 base, leaving 11 bases between them. The CDR3 DNA sequence: TGTGCCAGCGTCAGCGCAGGCCAAGAGACCCAGTACTTC. It is translated as CASVSAGQETQYF.

A few counts support this clonotype. This chain links TRBV29-1 with TRBJ1-2; D is possibly TRBD1 (6 bases). Trimming left V 0 bases short and J 5 bases short, with 10 bases between. This CDR3 comprises 13 residues. Germline-derived CDR1 and CDR2 are SQVTM and ANQGSEA. This CDR3 is CSVEEGGAYGYTF. CDR3 DNA sequence: TGCAGCGTTGAAGAAGGGGGGGCATATGGCTACACCTTC.

This clonotype was picked up one time. V gene TRBV7-9 combines with J gene TRBJ1-1; D gene ambiguous. Germline CDR1 and CDR2: SEHNR and FQNEAQ (reference sequence). This CDR3 spans 14 amino acids. V lost 5 bases, J lost 7 bases, and 17 bases lay in between. DNA of the CDR3: TGTGCCAGCAGCCCTTTTACAGCTGACCTTGAAGCTTTCTTT. Its protein product is CASSPFTADLEAFF. The whole variable domain, remainder taken from reference TRBV7-9 and TRBJ1-1, is DTGVSQNPRHKITKRGQNVTFRCDPISEHNRLYWYRQTLGQGPEFLTYFQNEAQLEKSRLLSDRFSAERPKGSFSTLEIQRTEQGDSAMYLCASSPFTADLEAFFGQGTRLTVV.

There are a few counts of this clonotype. The chain has TRBV6-5 and TRBJ2-3, with 7 bases aligning to TRBD1. CDR3 length: 13 amino acids. From germline, CDR1 is MNHEY and CDR2 SVGAGI. Trimming cost V 7 bases and J 3 bases; bases outside gene matches: 4. The CDR3 region has the DNA TGTGCCAGCAACAGGGGTACAACAGATACGCAGTATTTT. Its protein product is CASNRGTTDTQYF.

This clonotype was seen ten or more times. This rearrangement joins TRBV5-1 to TRBJ2-1; D is uncertain. CDR3 length equals 13 residues. Germline V gene sequence: CDR1 SGHRS, CDR2 YFSETQ. V was pared by 6 bases and J by 5 bases, with 12 bases between. CDR3 region: CASTPDSHNEQFF. The DNA of the CDR3 is TGCGCCAGCACCCCAGATTCCCACAATGAGCAGTTCTTC.

This clonotype was seen only once. The chain has TRBV11-3 and TRBJ2-5; D is uncertain. The length of the CDR3 is 9 residues. The V gene lost 7 bases and the J gene lost 7 bases, with 4 bases spanning the gap. CDR1 and CDR2 from the germline V gene are SGHNT and YENEEA. CDR3: CASKVTQYF. DNA of the CDR3: TGTGCCAGCAAAGTGACCCAGTACTTC. Looking up the rest from reference TRBV11-3 and TRBJ2-5 gives the full variable domain: EAGVVQSPRYKIIEKKQPVAFWCNPISGHNTLYWYLQNLGQGPELLIRYENEEAVDDSQLPKDRFSAERLKGVDSTLKIQPAELGDSAVYLCASKVTQYFGPGTRLLVL.

In the case of this clonotype: A junction end diverges from the germline sequence, so it may reflect a read error. The rearrangement links TRBV6-1 to TRBJ2-5, with 9 bases fitting TRBD2. TRBJ2-1 matches the DNA end more closely, so the J call is doubtful. CDR1 and CDR2 (germline): MNHNS, SASEGT. The CDR3 is 14 amino acids. The CDR3 loop is CASSDALTSGLQFF. CDR3 bases: TGTGCCAGTAGTGATGCACTTACTAGCGGGCTTCAGTTCTTC.

In this sample, this clonotype turned up a few times. The genes are TRBV20-1 and TRBJ1-2; TRBD1 matches at 11 bases. This CDR3 has 13 residues. CDR1 DFQATT and CDR2 SNEGSKA come from the germline V gene (reference sequence). V was pared by 5 bases and J by 7 bases, with 6 bases of the junction left unmatched. The CDR3 sequence: CSAPRDRGFGYTF. The CDR3 bases are TGCAGTGCTCCGAGGGACAGGGGGTTTGGCTACACCTTC.

A few counts support this clonotype. The chain carries TRBV6-2 or TRBV6-3 and TRBJ2-1; 7 bases map to TRBD2. This CDR3 comprises 13 residues. Per the germline V gene, CDR1 is MNHEY and CDR2 is SVGEGT. V lost 8 bases, J lost 3 bases, and 4 bases stayed unmatched. CDR3 sequence (DNA): TGTGCCAGCCTCGGGAGGTACTACAATGAGCAGTTCTTC. This codes for CASLGRYYNEQFF.

This clonotype was detected only a few times. This sequence joins TRBV5-1 and TRBJ2-5; no clear D gene. CDR1 and CDR2 from the germline V gene are SGHRS and YFSETQ. The CDR3 spans 15 residues. Trimming left V 0 bases short and J 5 bases short, with 14 bases between. The CDR3 DNA sequence: TGCGCCAGCAGCTTGGAAAATTTGGCTGTGGAGACCCAGTACTTC. Protein product: CASSLENLAVETQYF.

The CDR3 reads CASRLGPRQPQHF. The CDR3 DNA is TGTGCCAGCCGGTTGGGGCCCCGTCAGCCCCAGCATTTT. This chain connects TRBV2 to TRBJ1-5; D perhaps matches TRBD1 (5 bases). With 8 bases removed from V and 6 bases from J, the gap between germline ends came to 14 bases. The germline gives CDR1 SNHLY, CDR2 FYNNEI. The CDR3 has 13 amino acids.

The chain couples TRBV6-5 to TRBJ2-5; D gene ambiguous. Germline lookup yields CDR1 MNHEY and CDR2 SVGAGI. V was trimmed by 7 bases and J by 4 bases, leaving 16 bases between them. This CDR3 comprises 14 residues. CDR3 nucleotide sequence: TGTGCCAGCATGGGATCCGGGCTCAGAGAGACCCAGTACTTC. It codes for CASMGSGLRETQYF.

This clonotype was seen more than once but under ten times. The chain carries TRBV15 and TRBJ2-5; D is ambiguous. The CDR3 spans 13 residues. V was cut by 1 base and J by 4 bases, with 7 bases left in between. The germline gives CDR1 LNHNV, CDR2 YYDKDF (reference sequence). The DNA of the CDR3 is TGTGCCACCAGCAGAGGTCTCAGAGAGACCCAGTACTTC. Residues: CATSRGLRETQYF.

This clonotype was seen a single time. This chain uses TRBV7-2 with TRBJ1-1, with D perhaps matching TRBD1 (6 bases). There are 13 residues in the CDR3. V dropped 6 bases and J dropped 4 bases, with 12 bases sitting between them. Germline V gene lookup returns CDR1 SGHTA and CDR2 FQGNSA. CDR3 DNA: TGTGCCAGCAGACGAACAGGGATCACTGAAGCTTTCTTT. It is translated as CASRRTGITEAFF. Full variable domain (missing parts from reference TRBV7-2 and TRBJ1-1): GAGVSQSPSNKVTEKGKDVELRCDPISGHTALYWYRQSLGQGLEFLIYFQGNSAPDKSGLPSDRFSAERTGGSVSTLTIQRTQQEDSAVYLCASRRTGITEAFFGQGTRLTVV.

To note about this clonotype: One end of the junction fails to match germline, which may point to a read error. This chain uses TRBV5-1 with TRBJ1-5, with D possibly being TRBD1 (5 bases). Germline V gives CDR1 SGHRS, CDR2 YFSETQ. The CDR3 extends over 13 amino acids. The CDR3 region has the DNA TGCGCCAGTAGCTTGAGCCGGGGACGAGCCCAGCATTTT. It is translated as CASSLSRGRAQHF.

V and J are TRBV20-1 and TRBJ2-3, with 8 bases lining up with TRBD2. The CDR3 is 16 residues long. V shed 0 bases, J shed 4 bases, and the junction held 9 bases outside the gene matches. The V gene's germline CDR1 is DFQATT and CDR2 SNEGSKA (reference sequence). The CDR3, as DNA: TGCAGTGCTAGAGATGGGCTAGCGGGTACAGCAGATACGCAGTATTTT. Residues: CSARDGLAGTADTQYF.

This clonotype has more than one count but fewer than ten. The rearrangement joins TRBV5-5 to TRBJ2-2; 8 bases map to TRBD1. Germline V CDR1 and CDR2: SGHKS, YYEKEE (reference sequence). V shed 3 bases, J shed 7 bases, and the junction held 8 bases outside the gene matches. The CDR3 consists of 15 residues. The CDR3 reads CASSSIGQGGGELFF. In DNA, the CDR3 is TGTGCCAGCAGCTCTATTGGACAGGGCGGCGGGGAGCTGTTTTTT.

This clonotype occurred a few times. J is TRBJ2-1 and V is TRBV29-1; D possibly matches TRBD1 or TRBD2 (6 bases each). The CDR3 sequence is 12 residues long. The germline V and J ends were trimmed by 2 bases and 10 bases, with 12 bases remaining between them. The V gene's germline CDR1 is SQVTM and CDR2 ANQGSEA. CDR3 nucleotide sequence: TGCAGCGTTGAAAGGGGGGTGTTGGAGCAGTTCTTC. Translation gives CSVERGVLEQFF.

The rearrangement uses TRBV29-1 and TRBJ1-2; D perhaps matches TRBD1 (5 bases). Trimming took off 4 bases at V and 4 bases at J, with 10 bases between the two ends. CDR1 SQVTM and CDR2 ANQGSEA come from the germline V gene. The CDR3 has 12 residues. Here the CDR3 reads CSVVDTSYGYTF. In DNA, the CDR3 is TGCAGCGTTGTGGACACTTCCTATGGCTACACCTTC. Together with reference TRBV29-1 and TRBJ1-2, the CDR3 gives the full variable domain: SAVISQKPSRDICQRGTSLTIQCQVDSQVTMMFWYRQQPGQSLTLIATANQGSEATYESGFVIDKFPISRPNLTFSTLTVSNMSPEDSSIYLCSVVDTSYGYTFGSGTRLTVV.

This clonotype has a handful of counts. This rearrangement joins TRBV20-1 to TRBJ1-4; tentative D call: TRBD1 (5 bases). The CDR3 consists of 14 residues. The V gene lost 0 bases and the J gene lost 4 bases, with 9 bases spanning the gap. Germline V lookup: CDR1 DFQATT, CDR2 SNEGSKA (reference sequence). Here the CDR3 reads CSAREGGNNEKLFF. In nucleotides, the CDR3 is TGCAGTGCTAGAGAGGGGGGGAATAATGAAAAACTGTTTTTT.

The chain is built from TRBV10-2 and TRBJ2-5; D is ambiguous. The CDR3 is 11 residues long. CDR1 is WSHSY, CDR2 SAAADI, per germline. The V gene lost 6 bases and the J gene lost 4 bases, with 6 bases spanning the gap. The CDR3 region is CASRDPETQYF. The CDR3 bases are TGCGCCAGCAGGGACCCAGAGACCCAGTACTTC.

This clonotype was seen a handful of times. The J gene is TRBJ2-1, the V gene TRBV6-2 or TRBV6-3; D may be TRBD1 or TRBD2 (6 bases each). The end of the DNA fits TRBJ2-7 better, so the J call may be wrong. The CDR3 covers 16 residues. CDR1 and CDR2 from the germline V gene are MNHEY and SVGEGT. For the CDR3, the DNA is TGTGCCAGCAGTTACCGAAGGGGGGAGTATCGGGTGGTGCAGTACTTC. It encodes CASSYRRGEYRVVQYF.

The gene calls are TRBV5-1 and TRBJ2-5; 10 positions agree with TRBD2. V trimming: 3 bases; J trimming: 5 bases; junction bases outside the gene matches: 7. Germline V gene data show CDR1 as SGHRS and CDR2 as YFSETQ. The CDR3 loop spans 15 amino acids. The CDR3, as DNA: TGCGCCAGCAGCTCTCTAGCGGGAGTCGGGGAGACCCAGTACTTC. Translation: CASSSLAGVGETQYF.

The genes are TRBV4-3 and TRBJ2-7; 11 bases agree with TRBD2. The junction had 11 bases not matched to a gene; V was cut back by 3 bases and J by 1 base. The CDR3 has 18 residues. Germline V gene data show CDR1 as LGHNA and CDR2 as YSLEER. Here the CDR3 reads CASSHVGLAGGPSYEQYF. The CDR3 DNA follows: TGCGCCAGCAGCCATGTCGGGCTAGCGGGAGGTCCTTCCTACGAGCAGTACTTC.

In its sample, this clonotype was seen a few times. The chain couples TRBV9 to TRBJ2-5, with 7 bases aligning to TRBD1. Judging by the DNA end, TRBJ2-7 fits better; the J call may be wrong. The CDR3 is 15 amino acids. Germline V gives CDR1 SGDLS, CDR2 YYNGEE. CDR3 nucleotides: TGTGCCAGCAGCGTAGGACAGGGAAGAACCTACGAGCAGTACTTC. Its translation: CASSVGQGRTYEQYF.